Shown below are 15 T cell receptor beta chains from a single sample sequenced in a study of cytomegalovirus exposure and HLA in healthy donors. Vbeta (60) and Jbeta (13) primers were used in the PCR. The protocol was immunoSEQ multiplex PCR, while the TCRdb copy is restricted to in-frame clones and leaves out a portion. The sample records about 160,000 clones, roughly 80% being singletons. Sequencing used PBMCs. These receptors all come from a man aged 35 to 55 in good health and CMV-seronegative.

With respect to this clone: The same CDR3 arises from other DNA sequences in this sample as well. The chain has TRBV5-1 and TRBJ2-3; D might be TRBD1 (5 bases). V gave up 1 base and J gave up 1 base, with 10 bases separating them. The CDR3 extends over 15 amino acids. Per germline, CDR1 SGHRS and CDR2 YFSETQ. The CDR3 protein is CASSLRGMGTDTQYF. The CDR3 nucleotides read TGCGCCAGCAGCTTGAGGGGTATGGGCACAGATACGCAGTATTTT. Drawing the rest from reference TRBV5-1 and TRBJ2-3, the complete variable domain is KAGVTQTPRYLIKTRGQQVTLSCSPISGHRSVSWYQQTPGQGLQFLFEYFSETQRNKGNFPGRFSGRQFSNSRSEMNVSTLELGDSALYLCASSLRGMGTDTQYFGPGTRLTVL.

The rearrangement links TRBV27 to TRBJ2-1; TRBD1 aligns across 10 bases. V was clipped by 5 bases and J by 6 bases; unmatched bases: 13. CDR1 and CDR2 from the germline V gene are MNHEY and SMNVEV (reference sequence). The CDR3 covers 17 residues. CDR3 sequence (DNA): TGTGCCAGCAGTACCCGTACCGGGACAGGGGCTTCCAATGAGCAGTTCTTC. Translated, it gives CASSTRTGTGASNEQFF.

The chain is built from TRBV11-2 and TRBJ2-5, with D unresolved. The closer fit of TRBJ2-7 to the DNA end suggests the J call may be wrong. There are 13 residues in the CDR3. Germline V gives CDR1 SGHAT, CDR2 FQNNGV. The DNA for the CDR3 is TGTGCCAGCAGCTTAGGATCACTCTACGAGCAGTACTTC. Amino acid sequence: CASSLGSLYEQYF.

In its sample, this clone was seen a few times. The V gene is TRBV19, the J gene TRBJ1-1, with 8 bases identical to TRBD1. The CDR3 has 17 residues. Germline CDR1 LNHDA, CDR2 SQIVND (reference sequence). The ends lost 0 bases at V and 0 bases at J; junction bases unmatched: 6. CDR3 residues: CASSIDVQGALNTEAFF. In DNA form, the CDR3 reads TGTGCCAGTAGTATAGATGTGCAGGGGGCGTTGAACACTGAAGCTTTCTTT.

About this clone itself: Other nucleotide sequences in the sample specify the same CDR3. The rearrangement joins TRBV30 to TRBJ2-5; the D is unclear. Between the trimmed V and J ends, which lost 0 bases and 3 bases, there was a span of 5 bases. The CDR3 covers 12 residues. Germline CDR1 reads GTSNPN; CDR2 reads SVGIG (reference sequence). The CDR3 DNA sequence: TGTGCCTGGAGTGTACGGGAAGAGACCCAGTACTTC. It specifies CAWSVREETQYF. The variable domain in full, completed from reference TRBV30 and TRBJ2-5, reads SQTIHQWPATLVQPVGSPLSLECTVEGTSNPNLYWYRQAAGRGLQLLFYSVGIGQISSEVPQNLSASRPQDRQFILSSKKLLLSDSGFYLCAWSVREETQYFGPGTRLLVL.

The rearrangement uses TRBV30 and TRBJ2-7, with D maybe TRBD1 (6 bases). The CDR3 extends over 14 amino acids. V lost 0 bases and J 1 base, leaving 10 bases between the germline ends. Germline V gives CDR1 GTSNPN, CDR2 SVGIG (reference sequence). Here the CDR3 reads CAWSVLQGSYEQYF. CDR3 in DNA: TGTGCCTGGAGTGTTCTACAGGGATCCTACGAGCAGTACTTC.

Regarding this clone: Compared with germline, one end of the junction differs, possibly owing to a read error. The genes are TRBV7-9 and TRBJ1-6; possibly TRBD1 for D (5 bases). Germline assignment: CDR1 SEHNR and CDR2 FQNEAQ (reference sequence). The CDR3 has 12 amino acids. Written as DNA, the CDR3 is TGTTCCAGCAGCTCCCAGGGTTCACCCCTCCACTTT. Translating gives CSSSSQGSPLHF.

This sequence joins TRBV5-4 and TRBJ1-2; TRBD1 aligns across 8 bases. J was trimmed by 5 bases and V by 1 base; bases with no gene match: 7. Germline V gene lookup returns CDR1 SGHNT and CDR2 YYREEE (reference sequence). CDR3 length: 15 amino acids. CDR3 amino acids: CASSLRGQGPYGYTF. The CDR3 DNA is TGTGCCAGCAGCTTGCGTGGACAGGGTCCTTATGGCTACACCTTC. The whole variable domain, remainder taken from reference TRBV5-4 and TRBJ1-2, is ETGVTQSPTHLIKTRGQQVTLRCSSQSGHNTVSWYQQALGQGPQFIFQYYREEENGRGNFPPRFSGLQFPNYSSELNVNALELDDSALYLCASSLRGQGPYGYTFGSGTRLTVV.

This chain links TRBV5-6 with TRBJ2-5, with 13 bases matching TRBD2. The CDR3 runs to 16 residues. Germline CDR1 is SGHDT and CDR2 is YYEEEE. The junction had 7 bases not matched to a gene; V was cut back by 5 bases and J by 3 bases. The CDR3 DNA reads as TGTGCCAGCAGGGGAGGTGGACTAGCGGGGGAAGAGACCCAGTACTTC. Protein: CASRGGGLAGEETQYF.

This clone showed up just a few times. The chain links TRBV7-8 to TRBJ2-1, with 8 bases fitting TRBD2. Germline CDR1 SGHVS, CDR2 FQNEAQ. The V gene end was trimmed by 3 bases and the J gene end by 2 bases; junction bases not matched to a gene: 3. This CDR3 contains 15 residues. CDR3 region: CASSLSGGAYNEQFF. DNA of the CDR3: TGTGCCAGCAGCTTGTCCGGGGGGGCCTACAATGAGCAGTTCTTC.

The rearrangement uses TRBV19 and TRBJ1-2, with D hard to call. The CDR3 totals 17 residues. Trimming shortened V by 5 bases and J by 4 bases, and 23 bases separated the two germline ends. Germline CDR1 and CDR2: LNHDA and SQIVND (reference sequence). The CDR3 DNA reads TGTGCCAGTAGTCCTTCTAATACACTGGGAGCCCCCTATGGCTACACCTTC. Amino acid sequence: CASSPSNTLGAPYGYTF.

V usage is TRBV7-9 and J usage is TRBJ2-5; D is ambiguous. The V end was cut by 4 bases, the J end by 3 bases, with 3 bases between. This CDR3 is 11 amino acids long. The V gene's germline CDR1 is SEHNR and CDR2 FQNEAQ (reference sequence). Here the CDR3 reads CASSSKETQYF. The CDR3 DNA is TGTGCCAGCAGCTCCAAAGAGACCCAGTACTTC.

A word on this clone: The junction does not match germline at one end; this may be a read error. The chain couples TRBV7-9 to TRBJ1-1; D ambiguous. CDR1 and CDR2 (germline): SEHNR, FQNEAQ (reference sequence). The CDR3 length is 11 residues. This CDR3 is CSSSLAGEAFF. Written as DNA, the CDR3 is TGTTCCAGCAGCCTCGCCGGGGAAGCTTTCTTT. Full variable domain (outside the CDR3, taken from reference TRBV7-9 and TRBJ1-1): DTGVSQNPRHKITKRGQNVTFRCDPISEHNRLYWYRQTLGQGPEFLTYFQNEAQLEKSRLLSDRFSAERPKGSFSTLEIQRTEQGDSAMYLCSSSLAGEAFFGQGTRLTVV.

The rearrangement joins TRBV9 to TRBJ1-6; the D gene is possibly TRBD1 (5 bases). The CDR3 sequence is 15 residues long. Germline V CDR1 and CDR2: SGDLS, YYNGEE. Trimming took off 4 bases at V and 7 bases at J, with 15 bases between the two ends. The CDR3 nucleotides are TGTGCCAGCAGCCCCCGGGGACTTAGGAATTCACCCCTCCACTTT. Amino acid sequence: CASSPRGLRNSPLHF.

This clone has just a few counts. The chain is built from TRBV7-2 and TRBJ2-5, with 7 bases fitting TRBD2. V lost 6 bases to trimming and J lost 2 bases; unmatched junction nucleotides: 9. This CDR3 spans 15 amino acids. In germline, CDR1 is SGHTA, CDR2 FQGNSA. CDR3 coding DNA: TGTGCCAGCAGACCCTTTGGGGGGGATCAAGAGACCCAGTACTTC. Its translation: CASRPFGGDQETQYF. The full variable domain, rest sourced from reference TRBV7-2 and TRBJ2-5, is GAGVSQSPSNKVTEKGKDVELRCDPISGHTALYWYRQSLGQGLEFLIYFQGNSAPDKSGLPSDRFSAERTGGSVSTLTIQRTQQEDSAVYLCASRPFGGDQETQYFGPGTRLLVL.